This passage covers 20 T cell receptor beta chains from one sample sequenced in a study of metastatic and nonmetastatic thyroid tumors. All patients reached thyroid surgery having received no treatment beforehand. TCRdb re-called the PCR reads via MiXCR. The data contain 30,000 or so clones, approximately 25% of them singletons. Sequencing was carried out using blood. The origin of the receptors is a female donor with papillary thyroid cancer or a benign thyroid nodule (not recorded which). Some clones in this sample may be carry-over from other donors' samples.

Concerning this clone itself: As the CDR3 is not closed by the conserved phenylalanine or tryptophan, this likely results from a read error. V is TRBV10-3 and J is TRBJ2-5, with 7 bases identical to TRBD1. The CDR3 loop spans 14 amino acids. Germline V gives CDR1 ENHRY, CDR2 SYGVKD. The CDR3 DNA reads TGTGGCATCAGTGCAGGACAGGAGTGGGAGACCCAGTACTAC. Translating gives CGISAGQEWETQYY.

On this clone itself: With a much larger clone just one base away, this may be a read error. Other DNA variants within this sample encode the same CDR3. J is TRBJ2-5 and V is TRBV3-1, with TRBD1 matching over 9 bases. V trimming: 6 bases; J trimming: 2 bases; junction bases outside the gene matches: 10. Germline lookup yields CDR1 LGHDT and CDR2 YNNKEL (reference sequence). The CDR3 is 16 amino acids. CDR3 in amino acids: CASRDTPGQGQETQYF. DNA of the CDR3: TGTGCCAGCAGGGACACCCCGGGACAGGGTCAAGAGACCCAGTACTTC.

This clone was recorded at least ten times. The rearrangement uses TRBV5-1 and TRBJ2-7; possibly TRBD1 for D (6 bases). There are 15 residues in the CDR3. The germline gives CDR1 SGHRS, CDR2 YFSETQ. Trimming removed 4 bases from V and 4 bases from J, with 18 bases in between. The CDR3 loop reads CASSTQGSISYEQYF. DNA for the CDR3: TGCGCCAGCAGCACACAGGGATCCATATCATACGAGCAGTACTTC.

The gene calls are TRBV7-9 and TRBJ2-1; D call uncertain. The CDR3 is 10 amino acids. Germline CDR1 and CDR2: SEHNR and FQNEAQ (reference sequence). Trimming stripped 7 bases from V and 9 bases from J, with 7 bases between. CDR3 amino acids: CASIFIEQFF. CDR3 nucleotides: TGTGCCAGCATCTTCATTGAGCAGTTCTTC.

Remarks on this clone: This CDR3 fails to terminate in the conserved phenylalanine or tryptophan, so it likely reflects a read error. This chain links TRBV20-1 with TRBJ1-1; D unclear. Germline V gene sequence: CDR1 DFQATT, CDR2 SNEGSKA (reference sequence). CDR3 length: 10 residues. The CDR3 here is CRARVTEAFL. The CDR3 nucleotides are TGCAGGGCCCGGGTGACTGAAGCTTTCTTG.

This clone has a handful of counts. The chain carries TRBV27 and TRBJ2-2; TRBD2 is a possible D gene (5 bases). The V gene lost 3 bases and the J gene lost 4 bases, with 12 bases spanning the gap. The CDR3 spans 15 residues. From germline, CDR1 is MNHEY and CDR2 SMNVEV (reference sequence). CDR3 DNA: TGTGCCAGCAGTTTTACCGTCCGGGGCACCGGGGAGCTGTTTTTT. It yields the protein CASSFTVRGTGELFF.

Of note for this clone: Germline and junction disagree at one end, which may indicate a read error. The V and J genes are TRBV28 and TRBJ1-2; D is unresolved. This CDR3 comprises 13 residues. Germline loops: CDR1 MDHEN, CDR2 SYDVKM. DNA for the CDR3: TGTCCCAGCAGTGTGGCAGCGGAATCTGGCTACTCCTTC. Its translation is CPSSVAAESGYSF.

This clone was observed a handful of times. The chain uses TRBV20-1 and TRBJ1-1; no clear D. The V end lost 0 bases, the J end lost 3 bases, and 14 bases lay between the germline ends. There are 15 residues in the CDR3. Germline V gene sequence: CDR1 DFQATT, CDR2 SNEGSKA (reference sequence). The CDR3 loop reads CSARDSEGSDTEAFF. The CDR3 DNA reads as TGCAGTGCTAGAGATTCGGAGGGTAGTGACACTGAAGCTTTCTTT.

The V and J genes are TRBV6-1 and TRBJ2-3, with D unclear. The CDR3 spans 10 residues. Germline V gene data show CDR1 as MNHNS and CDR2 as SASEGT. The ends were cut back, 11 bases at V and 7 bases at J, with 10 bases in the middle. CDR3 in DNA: TGTGCCTGCTATTTATATACGCAGTATTTT. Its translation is CACYLYTQYF.

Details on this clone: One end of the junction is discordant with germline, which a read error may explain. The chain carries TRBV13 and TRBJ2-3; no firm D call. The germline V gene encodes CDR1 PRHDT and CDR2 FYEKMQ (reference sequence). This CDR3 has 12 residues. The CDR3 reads CASSFGTDSQYF. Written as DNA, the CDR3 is TGTGCCAGCAGCTTCGGCACAGATTCGCAGTATTTT. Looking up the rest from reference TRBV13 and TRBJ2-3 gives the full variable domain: AAGVIQSPRHLIKEKRETATLKCYPIPRHDTVYWYQQGPGQDPQFLISFYEKMQSDKGSIPDRFSAQQFSDYHSELNMSSLELGDSALYFCASSFGTDSQYFGPGTRLTVL.

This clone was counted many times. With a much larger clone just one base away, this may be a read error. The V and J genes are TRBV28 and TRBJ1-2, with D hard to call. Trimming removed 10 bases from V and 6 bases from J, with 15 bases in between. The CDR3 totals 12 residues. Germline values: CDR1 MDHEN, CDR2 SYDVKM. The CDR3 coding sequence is TGTGCCACAGGAGGTCGAGACCATGGCTACACCTTC. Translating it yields CATGGRDHGYTF.

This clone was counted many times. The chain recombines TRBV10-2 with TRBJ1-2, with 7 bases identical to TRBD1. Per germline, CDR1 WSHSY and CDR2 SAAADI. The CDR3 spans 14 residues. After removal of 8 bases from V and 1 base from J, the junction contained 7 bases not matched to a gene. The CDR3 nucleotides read TGCGCCAGCGGCTACCGGGACAGTAACTATGGCTACACCTTC. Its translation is CASGYRDSNYGYTF.

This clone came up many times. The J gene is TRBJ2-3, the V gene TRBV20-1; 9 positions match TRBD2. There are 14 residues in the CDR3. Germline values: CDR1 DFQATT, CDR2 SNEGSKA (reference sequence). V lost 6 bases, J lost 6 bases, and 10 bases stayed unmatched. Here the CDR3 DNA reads TGCAGTGCCCCTATAGCGGGAGTCGGGGATACGCAGTATTTT. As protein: CSAPIAGVGDTQYF.

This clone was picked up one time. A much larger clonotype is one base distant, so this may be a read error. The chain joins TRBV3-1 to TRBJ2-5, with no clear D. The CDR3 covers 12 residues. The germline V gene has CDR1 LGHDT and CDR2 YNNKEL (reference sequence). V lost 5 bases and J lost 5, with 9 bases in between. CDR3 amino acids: CASSYNGETQYF. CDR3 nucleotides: TGTGCCAGCAGCTACAATGGGGAGACCCAGTACTTC.

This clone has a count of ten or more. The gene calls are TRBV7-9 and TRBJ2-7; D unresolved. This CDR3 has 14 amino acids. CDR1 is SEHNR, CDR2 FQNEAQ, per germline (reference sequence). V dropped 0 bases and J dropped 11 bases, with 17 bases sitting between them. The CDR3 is CASSLADRHAGEYF. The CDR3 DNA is TGTGCCAGCAGCTTAGCGGATAGACATGCTGGGGAGTACTTC.

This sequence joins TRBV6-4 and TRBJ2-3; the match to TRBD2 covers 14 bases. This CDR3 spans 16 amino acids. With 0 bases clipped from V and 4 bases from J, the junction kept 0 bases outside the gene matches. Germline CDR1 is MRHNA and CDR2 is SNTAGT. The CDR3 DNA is TGTGCCAGCAGTGACTCGACTAGCGGGGGGGCAGATACGCAGTATTTT. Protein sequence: CASSDSTSGGADTQYF.

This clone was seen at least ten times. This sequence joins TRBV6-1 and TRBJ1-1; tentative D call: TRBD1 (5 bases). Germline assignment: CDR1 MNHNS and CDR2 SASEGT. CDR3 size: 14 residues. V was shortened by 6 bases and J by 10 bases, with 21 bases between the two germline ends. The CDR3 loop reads CASSLSGTPLGAFF. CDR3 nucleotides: TGTGCCAGCAGCCTATCCGGGACCCCTTTGGGAGCTTTCTTT.

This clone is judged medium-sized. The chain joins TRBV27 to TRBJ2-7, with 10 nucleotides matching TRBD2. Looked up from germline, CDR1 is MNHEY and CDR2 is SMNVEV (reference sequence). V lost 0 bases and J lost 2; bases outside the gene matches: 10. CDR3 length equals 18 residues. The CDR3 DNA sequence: TGTGCCAGCAGTTTATCAACCCCACTAGCGGGATATACCTACGAGCAGTACTTC. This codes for CASSLSTPLAGYTYEQYF.

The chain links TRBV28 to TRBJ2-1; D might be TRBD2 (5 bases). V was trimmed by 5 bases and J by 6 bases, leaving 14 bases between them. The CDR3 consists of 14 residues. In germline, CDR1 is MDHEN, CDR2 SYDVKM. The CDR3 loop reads CASSILLSGNEQFF. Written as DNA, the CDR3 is TGTGCCAGCAGTATTCTGTTGAGCGGCAATGAGCAGTTCTTC.

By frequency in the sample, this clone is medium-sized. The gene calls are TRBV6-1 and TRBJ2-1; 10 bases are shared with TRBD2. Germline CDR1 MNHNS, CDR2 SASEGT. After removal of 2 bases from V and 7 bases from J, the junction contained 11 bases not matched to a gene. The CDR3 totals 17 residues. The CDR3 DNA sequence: TGTGCCAGCAGTGAACAGCCGGGACTAGCGCTCCCGAATGAGCAGTTCTTC. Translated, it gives CASSEQPGLALPNEQFF.